This T cell receptor (beta chain) was obtained from a study of post-analysis software for immune sequencing data. Notes on the study in general: There was significantly lower normalized Chao1 diversity in multiple sclerosis patients than in controls. TRBV5-6, TRBV5-1 and TRBV20-1 were among about 5 TRBV segments more frequent in patients than controls.

V was pared by 4 bases and J by 2 bases, with 17 bases of the junction left unmatched. Germline values: CDR1 SEHNR, CDR2 FQNEAQ (reference sequence). There are 20 residues in the CDR3. Unique molecular identifiers had been added to the TCR beta cDNA libraries. Researchers reported roughly 0.5 million cDNA molecules coming from around 1 to 10 million T cells. TCRdb processed the PCR reads anew with MiXCR; each CDR3 protein has one entry. The sample records about 400,000 distinct CDR3 sequences, approximately 38% being singletons. As for this clonotype: The target antigen is unknown.

This TCR was sampled from a girl between 10 and 17 years old with multiple sclerosis. The chain is built from TRBV7-9 and TRBJ2-2, with 9 bases fitting TRBD1. Sequencing was performed on blood. CDR3 sequence: CASSSPPSGTGITNTGELFF. In DNA form, the CDR3 reads TGTGCCAGCAGCTCCCCCCCCTCCGGGACAGGGATAACAAACACCGGGGAGCTGTTTTTT.